The entry below describes one TCR beta chain. The source of the sample is a study of blood T cell repertoires in COVID-19. Study as a whole: Spain, Italy and the United States supplied samples that represented acute and convalescent COVID-19.

As processed by the authors: Reference gene primer amplification in the assay estimated nucleated cell counts. TCRdb's table, derived via immunoSEQ multiplex PCR, lists solely in-frame clones and lacks some. From that table come the V and J calls and clone size; the DNA was used to work out D and trimming. The sample holds roughly 270,000 clones, almost 85% seen once. This receptor was taken from a man between 45 and 60 years old with active or convalescent COVID-19. The specimen was peripheral blood.

The CDR3 sequence: CASSLDRGGSPLHF. The CDR3 DNA reads TGTGCCAGCTCACTCGACAGGGGTGGTTCACCCCTCCACTTT. This chain uses TRBV18 with TRBJ1-6; 8 nucleotides match TRBD1. Germline V gives CDR1 KGHSH, CDR2 LQKENI. The CDR3 totals 14 residues. After removal of 4 bases from V and 9 bases from J, the junction contained 5 bases not matched to a gene.